A selection of T cell receptor beta chains follows, all from one sample in a study of molecular identifiers for immune sequencing clone quantification. Each CDR3 protein is one row after TCRdb ran MiXCR on the PCR reads. Counted here are under 650,000 distinct CDR3 sequences, 15% to 20% occurring once; the ten biggest clones make up 0.75% to 0.95%. Material for sequencing was naive CD8+ T cells from blood, with Jurkat cell RNA spiked in. These receptors all stem from a human donor in good health. Some libraries in this study had Jurkat cell RNA spiked in. Both conserved end residues are part of each CDR3. The order of the fields is J gene, V gene, D gene, clone size, CDR3 protein, CDR3 DNA. The D gene is left open where the match is weak. Some rows mark clone size as missing; the rest say once, few, many or name a class of expanded clone.

TRBJ2-7,TRBV9,.,many,CASSPRDKPYEQYF,TGTGCCAGCAGCCCAAGGGACAAACCCTACGAGCAGTACTTC
TRBJ2-1,TRBV6-2/TRBV6-3,.,.,CASSYEYSSYNEQFF,TGTGCCAGCAGTTACGAGTATAGCTCCTACAATGAGCAGTTCTTC
TRBJ2-7,TRBV4-3,.,many,CASSQDQQGSYEQYF,TGCGCCAGCAGCCAAGATCAACAGGGATCCTACGAGCAGTACTTC
TRBJ1-2,TRBV19,.,.,CASSSTAGQYGYTF,TGTGCCAGTAGTAGCACGGCCGGACAGTATGGCTACACCTTC
TRBJ2-7,TRBV27,.,many,CASSYSSPSYEQYF,TGTGCCAGCAGTTACTCGAGTCCGTCCTACGAGCAGTACTTC
TRBJ2-7,TRBV6-6,TRBD2,few,CASNSLAGLSYEQYF,TGTGCCAGCAATTCACTAGCGGGACTCTCCTACGAGCAGTACTTC
TRBJ2-7,TRBV25-1,TRBD2,many,CASSPLGSPGLAAVVDF,TGTGCCAGCAGCCCTTTGGGGAGTCCCGGACTAGCGGCTGTCGTCGACTTC
TRBJ1-2,TRBV7-9,TRBD1,many,CASSLGADREVVYGYTF,TGTGCCAGCAGCTTGGGGGCTGACAGGGAAGTAGTCTATGGCTACACCTTC
TRBJ1-1,TRBV3-1,.,.,CASSQDRVASTKAFF,TGTGCCAGCAGCCAAGATCGGGTCGCGAGCACTAAAGCTTTCTTT
TRBJ1-1,TRBV5-4,TRBD1,once,CASSSRDRGTEAFF,TGTGCCAGCAGCTCCCGGGACAGGGGTACTGAAGCTTTCTTT
TRBJ2-1,TRBV6-2/TRBV6-3,.,few,CASSYSIGFYEQFF,TGTGCCAGCAGTTACTCGATCGGGTTCTATGAGCAGTTCTTC
TRBJ1-5,TRBV7-9,.,.,CASSPSTGPQHF,TGTGCCAGCAGCCCCTCTACCGGGCCCCAGCATTTT
TRBJ1-3,TRBV6-5,.,few,CASSYKTGTDSGNTIYF,TGTGCCAGCAGTTACAAAACTGGGACTGACTCTGGAAACACCATATATTTT
TRBJ2-1,TRBV24-1,.,many,CATSDPLASALNEQFF,TGTGCCACCAGTGACCCCCTAGCGTCGGCCCTAAATGAGCAGTTCTTC
TRBJ2-2,TRBV7-6,.,many,CASSLAGELFF,TGTGCCAGCAGCTTAGCCGGGGAGCTGTTTTTT
TRBJ2-1,TRBV27,.,few,CASSFLGSSPNEQFF,TGTGCCAGCAGTTTTCTTGGTTCTAGTCCAAATGAGCAGTTCTTC
TRBJ2-7,TRBV5-1,.,many,CASSLGTPSEQYF,TGCGCCAGCAGCTTAGGGACTCCCAGCGAGCAGTACTTC
TRBJ2-7,TRBV19,TRBD1,many,CASGQGNYEQYF,TGTGCCAGTGGACAGGGGAACTACGAGCAGTACTTC
TRBJ2-7,TRBV4-1,TRBD1,.,CASSHEPGQGSYEQYF,TGCGCCAGCAGCCACGAACCGGGACAGGGGTCCTACGAGCAGTACTTC
TRBJ2-5,TRBV27,.,few,CASSLVGRGAQYF,TGTGCCAGCAGTTTAGTGGGCAGGGGGGCCCAGTACTTC
TRBJ2-5,TRBV24-1,TRBD1,.,CATRYWTGNPQETQYF,TGTGCCACCAGGTACTGGACAGGGAACCCCCAAGAGACCCAGTACTTC
TRBJ1-3,TRBV7-9,.,many,CASSLAQMLSGNTIYF,TGTGCCAGCAGCTTAGCCCAAATGCTCTCTGGAAACACCATATATTTT
TRBJ2-2,TRBV13,TRBD2,.,CASAGLAVNTGVLFF,TGTGCCAGTGCGGGGCTAGCGGTAAACACCGGGGTGCTGTTTTTT
TRBJ2-1,TRBV4-3,.,many,CASSYGLPNEQFF,TGCGCCAGCAGTTATGGACTGCCCAATGAGCAGTTCTTC
TRBJ1-5,TRBV15,TRBD1,many,CATSSDRGRGRPQHF,TGTGCCACCAGCTCAGACAGGGGGCGAGGTAGGCCCCAGCATTTT
TRBJ2-3,TRBV7-3,.,.,CASSQTGGGTDTQYF,TGTGCCAGCAGCCAAACAGGGGGGGGCACAGATACGCAGTATTTT
TRBJ1-2,TRBV6-5,.,.,CASSYEWCGYGYTF,TGTGCCAGCAGTTACGAATGGTGTGGCTATGGCTACACCTTC
TRBJ2-4,TRBV4-3,.,few,CASSQDSEGPAKNIQYF,TGCGCCAGCAGCCAAGATTCCGAGGGACCAGCCAAAAACATTCAGTACTTC
TRBJ2-7,TRBV20-1,.,many,CSARDVGSSYEQYF,TGCAGTGCTAGGGACGTTGGGAGCTCCTACGAGCAGTACTTC
TRBJ2-2,TRBV7-9,TRBD2,many,CASSLGLSGGPTGELFF,TGTGCCAGCAGCCTTGGACTATCGGGAGGGCCGACCGGGGAGCTGTTTTTT
TRBJ2-7,TRBV7-2,TRBD2,.,CASSLFLAGNYEQYF,TGTGCCAGCAGCTTATTCCTAGCGGGTAACTACGAGCAGTACTTC
TRBJ1-2,TRBV6-1,TRBD1,.,CASSEGDRIVNYGYTF,TGTGCCAGCAGTGAAGGGGACAGAATTGTCAACTATGGCTACACCTTC
TRBJ1-2,TRBV4-1,.,many,CASSQAAGQGYGYTF,TGCGCCAGCAGCCAGGCCGCCGGACAAGGCTATGGCTACACCTTC
TRBJ2-7,TRBV7-9,TRBD2,many,CASSLGEGREQYF,TGTGCCAGCAGCTTAGGGGAGGGGCGGGAGCAGTACTTC
TRBJ2-3,TRBV9,.,many,CASSVLTDPRGDTQYF,TGTGCCAGCAGCGTTTTGACAGATCCCAGAGGGGATACGCAGTATTTT
TRBJ1-1,TRBV9,.,few,CASSVDGGWTEAFF,TGTGCCAGCAGCGTGGATGGGGGGTGGACTGAAGCTTTCTTT
TRBJ2-4,TRBV27,.,few,CASSLADSRYVLAKNIQYF,TGTGCCAGCAGTTTAGCGGACAGCCGGTACGTCCTAGCCAAAAACATTCAGTACTTC
TRBJ1-4,TRBV6-1,TRBD1,.,CASRDRDSSGEKLFF,TGTGCCAGCAGAGACCGGGACAGTTCTGGTGAAAAACTGTTTTTT
TRBJ1-5,TRBV4-2,.,.,CASSQEIWEPNGGNQPQHF,TGTGCCAGCAGCCAAGAAATCTGGGAGCCCAACGGTGGCAATCAGCCCCAGCATTTT
TRBJ2-2,TRBV6-5,TRBD2,.,CASSWATGGGNTGELFF,TGTGCCAGCAGTTGGGCTACTGGCGGGGGGAACACCGGGGAGCTGTTTTTT
TRBJ2-2,TRBV7-9,.,.,CASGPVRAGANTGELFF,TGTGCCAGCGGCCCTGTAAGGGCAGGGGCGAACACCGGGGAGCTGTTTTTT
TRBJ1-6,TRBV20-1,.,.,CSARDWGGLGSPLHF,TGCAGTGCTAGAGATTGGGGGGGACTGGGGTCACCCCTCCACTTT
TRBJ2-5,TRBV10-3,TRBD2,.,CAISESPREVEGETQYF,TGTGCCATCAGTGAGTCCCCGCGGGAGGTCGAGGGGGAGACCCAGTACTTC
TRBJ2-7,TRBV5-1,TRBD1,.,CASSLSGQLTYEQHF,TGCGCCAGCAGCTTGTCGGGACAGTTGACATACGAGCAGCACTTC
TRBJ2-3,TRBV15,.,.,CATSRGYGRDTDAQYF,TGTGCCACCAGCAGAGGATACGGGAGAGACACAGATGCGCAGTATTTT
TRBJ2-7,TRBV6-1,.,many,CASSESRGYEQYF,TGTGCCAGCAGTGAATCCCGTGGGTACGAGCAGTACTTC
TRBJ1-5,TRBV11-2,.,many,CASSLRGTVNQPQHF,TGTGCCAGCAGCTTACGAGGGACGGTGAATCAGCCCCAGCATTTT
TRBJ2-7,TRBV13,TRBD1,many,CASSPEDRGRTYEQYF,TGTGCCAGCAGCCCGGAAGACAGGGGCCGAACCTACGAGCAGTACTTC
TRBJ2-3,TRBV7-6,.,many,CASSLIPNTDTQYF,TGTGCCAGCAGCTTAATTCCTAACACAGATACGCAGTATTTT
TRBJ2-5,TRBV28,.,many,CASSTWDNNPTQETQYF,TGTGCCAGCAGTACATGGGACAACAACCCGACCCAAGAGACCCAGTACTTC
TRBJ1-1,TRBV5-1,.,many,CASSVWPDSPRTEAFF,TGCGCCAGCAGTGTTTGGCCGGACAGTCCACGGACTGAAGCTTTCTTT
TRBJ2-7,TRBV27,TRBD2,many,CASSFTSAYLGEQYF,TGTGCCAGCAGTTTTACTAGCGCCTACCTAGGGGAGCAGTACTTC
TRBJ2-1,TRBV12-3/TRBV12-4,TRBD1,.,CASSFGTGVDEQFF,TGTGCCAGCAGTTTCGGGACAGGGGTAGATGAGCAGTTCTTC
TRBJ2-1,TRBV27,TRBD2,many,CASSSPSGVPFF,TGTGCCAGCAGTTCTCCGAGCGGGGTCCCGTTCTTC
TRBJ2-4,TRBV6-7,TRBD1,many,CASSNRDRRGIQYF,TGTGCCAGCAGTAACCGGGACAGGAGGGGCATTCAGTACTTC
TRBJ1-1,TRBV30,TRBD1,many,CAWSGEGARTEAFF,TGTGCCTGGAGTGGAGAGGGGGCGCGGACTGAAGCTTTCTTT
TRBJ1-5,TRBV2,.,many,CASSEGATHQPQHF,TGTGCCAGCAGTGAAGGGGCGACACATCAGCCCCAGCATTTT
TRBJ2-7,TRBV10-2,TRBD2,many,CASSPRLAGGEDEQYF,TGCGCCAGCAGTCCCAGACTAGCGGGGGGTGAGGACGAGCAGTACTTC
TRBJ1-5,TRBV6-1,TRBD1,many,CASSEARSGGGQPQHF,TGTGCCAGCAGTGAAGCGCGGTCAGGGGGCGGTCAGCCCCAGCATTTT